The sequence of this TCR beta chain was determined in a study of technical replicates of blood from several donors. Data came from immunoSEQ multiplex PCR; TCRdb stores just in-frame clones and leaves some out. The sample lists some 98,000 clones; 90% to 97% were seen once. The germline V gene encodes CDR1 MDHEN and CDR2 SYDVKM. The CDR3 sequence is 16 residues long. Trimming at V came to 1 base and at J to 5 bases, leaving 8 bases not matched to a gene. The material sequenced was T cells isolated from PBMCs. This chain connects TRBV28 to TRBJ1-5; 7 nucleotides match TRBD1. This receptor was obtained from a human donor in good health. CDR3 protein: CASSLSGGTGDQPQHF. The CDR3 DNA reads as TGTGCCAGCAGTTTATCAGGGGGGACGGGGGATCAGCCCCAGCATTTT.